These T cell receptor beta chains were read from a single sample in a study of T cells in tuberculosis. The table came from immunoSEQ multiplex PCR; TCRdb's copy has only in-frame clones and leaves some out. The sample holds about 24,000 clones, around 95% seen once. The sequencing sample was made of PBMCs. Receptor source: a donor aged 10-29 years with latent tuberculosis or without tuberculosis infection. Both conserved end residues are part of each CDR3. Each record gives: D gene, J gene, V gene, clone size, CDR3 protein, CDR3 DNA. A D gene is named only where the DNA matches it firmly. The listing skips clone size in some rows; elsewhere it reads once, few, many or a size class.

>TRBD1|TRBJ1-3|TRBV5-4|.
CASGWDSRNTIYF
TGTGCCAGCGGATGGGACAGCCGAAACACCATATATTTT
>.|TRBJ1-1|TRBV19|.
CASSNLQGAEAFF
TGTGCCAGTAGTAACTTACAGGGCGCTGAAGCTTTCTTT
>TRBD1|TRBJ1-3|TRBV5-6|.
CASSLGGPGNTIYF
TGTGCCAGCAGCTTAGGGGGCCCGGGAAACACCATATATTTT
>.|TRBJ2-7|TRBV18|.
CASSPGTSYEQYF
TGTGCCAGCTCACCGGGGACATCCTACGAGCAGTACTTC
>TRBD1|TRBJ2-5|TRBV5-8|once
CASSSRTGGWTQYF
TGTGCCAGCAGTTCCCGGACAGGGGGCTGGACCCAGTACTTC
>TRBD1|TRBJ1-6|TRBV4-1|once
CASSQAGTDNSPLHF
TGCGCCAGCAGCCAAGCAGGGACAGATAATTCACCCCTCCACTTT
>TRBD1|TRBJ1-2|TRBV9|.
CASSVADRGRYGYTF
TGTGCCAGCAGCGTAGCAGACAGGGGGAGATATGGCTACACCTTC
>TRBD1|TRBJ2-1|TRBV6-1|.
CASTPDRGPFNEQFF
TGTGCCAGCACCCCCGACAGGGGCCCATTCAATGAGCAGTTCTTC
>.|TRBJ1-2|TRBV29-1|.
CSVSLGATGYTF
TGCAGCGTTAGCCTGGGGGCGACAGGCTACACCTTC
>TRBD1|TRBJ1-2|TRBV10-3|.
CAISDAGGRGYTF
TGTGCCATCAGCGACGCAGGGGGCAGGGGCTACACCTTC
>.|TRBJ1-1|TRBV18|.
CASSPPGFRERSEAFF
TGTGCCAGCTCACCCCCGGGTTTCAGGGAACGGTCTGAAGCTTTCTTT
>TRBD2|TRBJ2-3|TRBV11-2|.
CASFRAGGPDTQYF
TGTGCCAGCTTTAGGGCGGGGGGGCCAGATACGCAGTATTTT
>.|TRBJ1-6|TRBV27|.
CASTVWGGSSYNSPLHF
TGTGCCAGCACCGTTTGGGGCGGAAGCTCCTATAATTCACCCCTCCACTTT
>.|TRBJ1-1|TRBV6-5|.
CASRRTGNTEAFF
TGTGCCAGCAGGCGCACGGGGAACACTGAAGCTTTCTTT
>TRBD1|TRBJ1-1|TRBV5-1|.
CASSWGQSEAFF
TGCGCCAGCAGCTGGGGACAGTCCGAAGCTTTCTTT
>.|TRBJ2-1|TRBV19|.
CASSIAGVSYNEQFF
TGTGCCAGTAGTATAGCGGGGGTGTCCTACAATGAGCAGTTCTTC
>.|TRBJ2-3|TRBV27|.
CASSLGQGADTQYF
TGTGCCAGCAGTTTAGGGCAGGGCGCAGATACGCAGTATTTT
>.|TRBJ2-3|TRBV7-2|.
CASRFTSTDTQYF
TGTGCCAGCAGGTTCACAAGCACAGATACGCAGTATTTT
>.|TRBJ2-3|TRBV7-2|few
CASSLVHTSTDTQYF
TGTGCCAGCAGCTTAGTGCATACTAGCACAGATACGCAGTATTTT
>.|TRBJ1-5|TRBV27|.
CASSLLIEADSNQPQHF
TGTGCCAGCAGCCTCCTCATAGAGGCGGATAGCAATCAGCCCCAGCATTTT
>TRBD1|TRBJ1-1|TRBV5-1|once
CASSSGQGNTEAFF
TGCGCCAGCAGCTCGGGACAGGGGAACACTGAAGCTTTCTTT
>.|TRBJ2-2|TRBV5-8|.
CASSRNTGELFF
TGTGCCAGCTCCCGGAACACCGGGGAGCTGTTTTTT
>.|TRBJ1-6|TRBV29-1|.
CSVGTGGSSPLHF
TGCAGCGTTGGGACGGGGGGGAGCTCACCCCTCCACTTT
>TRBD1|TRBJ2-1|TRBV18|.
CASSQLTGINEQFF
TGTGCCAGCTCGCAGTTGACAGGGATCAATGAGCAGTTCTTC
>.|TRBJ2-5|TRBV6-5|.
CASSIQGSDGETQYF
TGTGCCAGCAGCATCCAGGGAAGTGATGGAGAGACCCAGTACTTC
>.|TRBJ1-1|TRBV6-5|.
CASSLDRRSAEAFF
TGTGCCAGCAGCCTTGACAGAAGGAGCGCTGAAGCTTTCTTT
>.|TRBJ1-6|TRBV2|.
CASKMRAVGNSPLHF
TGTGCCAGCAAAATGAGGGCCGTAGGTAATTCACCCCTCCACTTT
>TRBD1|TRBJ1-1|TRBV5-4|.
CASSPQRTQGADEAFF
TGTGCCAGCAGCCCACAAAGAACACAGGGGGCGGATGAAGCTTTCTTT
>TRBD2|TRBJ2-1|TRBV2|once
CASKSIGTKAYNEQFF
TGTGCCAGCAAATCGATAGGGACTAAGGCCTACAATGAGCAGTTCTTC
>.|TRBJ1-1|TRBV30|.
CAWSPGHFNTEAFF
TGTGCCTGGAGTCCGGGACACTTTAACACTGAAGCTTTCTTT
>TRBD1|TRBJ2-1|TRBV10-3|.
CAIASGQGGNEQFF
TGTGCCATCGCGAGCGGACAGGGGGGGAATGAGCAGTTCTTC
>.|TRBJ2-3|TRBV11-1|.
CASSLEADTQYF
TGTGCCAGCAGCTTGGAGGCAGATACGCAGTATTTT
>TRBD1|TRBJ2-7|TRBV11-2|.
CASSWGDRSSYEQYF
TGTGCCAGCAGCTGGGGGGACAGGAGCTCCTACGAGCAGTACTTC
>.|TRBJ2-7|TRBV9|.
CASSPRGSPYEQYF
TGTGCCAGCAGCCCCCGGGGGTCTCCCTACGAGCAGTACTTC
>.|TRBJ2-5|TRBV5-1|once
CASSLPGVETQYF
TGCGCCAGCAGTTTGCCGGGGGTGGAGACCCAGTACTTC
>.|TRBJ1-1|TRBV6-6|.
CATYRTFTGMNTEAFF
TGTGCCACGTATAGGACATTCACAGGGATGAACACTGAAGCTTTCTTT
>TRBD1|TRBJ1-6|TRBV10-3|.
CAINPGDRGPNSPLHF
TGTGCCATCAATCCTGGGGACAGGGGGCCGAATTCACCCCTCCACTTT
>.|TRBJ1-2|TRBV27|.
CASSLDGVGLYGYTF
TGTGCCAGCAGTTTAGACGGGGTGGGTCTCTATGGCTACACCTTC
>.|TRBJ1-2|TRBV9|.
CASSVGEGYGYTF
TGTGCCAGCAGCGTGGGCGAAGGCTATGGCTACACCTTC
>TRBD2|TRBJ2-3|TRBV15|.
CATSRDRRTSGVGDTQYF
TGTGCCACCAGCAGAGACCGCCGGACTAGCGGGGTTGGAGATACGCAGTATTTT
>TRBD2|TRBJ2-3|TRBV4-1|.
CASSQDPGGGDTQYF
TGCGCCAGCAGCCAAGATCCGGGGGGGGGAGATACGCAGTATTTT
>.|TRBJ2-2|TRBV12-5|.
CASGFKSPERRTGELFF
TGTGCTAGTGGTTTTAAATCCCCCGAGCGTAGAACCGGGGAGCTGTTTTTT
>.|TRBJ2-2|TRBV5-8|.
CASSFGRRGTGELFF
TGTGCCAGCAGCTTTGGTCGGCGCGGGACCGGGGAGCTGTTTTTT
>TRBD1|TRBJ1-4|TRBV15|.
CATSSRGPTEKLFF
TGTGCCACCAGCAGCAGGGGGCCAACCGAAAAACTGTTTTTT
>.|TRBJ1-3|TRBV5-4|.
CASSGGEVAGNTIYF
TGTGCCAGCAGCGGAGGCGAAGTGGCTGGAAACACCATATATTTT
>TRBD1|TRBJ1-5|TRBV6-1|.
CASSGDSARNQPQHF
TGTGCCAGCTCCGGGGACAGCGCTAGGAATCAGCCCCAGCATTTT